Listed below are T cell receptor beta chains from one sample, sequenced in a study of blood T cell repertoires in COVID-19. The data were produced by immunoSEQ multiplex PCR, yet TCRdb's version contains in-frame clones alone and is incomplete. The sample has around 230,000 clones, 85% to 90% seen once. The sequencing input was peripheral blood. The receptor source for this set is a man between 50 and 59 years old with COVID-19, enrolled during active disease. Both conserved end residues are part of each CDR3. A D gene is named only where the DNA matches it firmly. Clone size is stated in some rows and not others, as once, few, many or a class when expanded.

DNA: TGTGCCAGTAGTATCTTTCGGGACAACTCCTACGAGCAGTACTTC
CDR3: CASSIFRDNSYEQYF
size: .
D: .
length: 15
J: TRBJ2-7
V: TRBV19

DNA: TGTGCCAGCAGCTGGGGAGGGGGAAGCACAGATACGCAGTATTTT
CDR3: CASSWGGGSTDTQYF
size: .
D: .
length: 15
J: TRBJ2-3
V: TRBV5-6

DNA: TGTGCCAGCAGTTCCTGGGGCGGACTATTGGGTGAGCAGTTCTTC
CDR3: CASSSWGGLLGEQFF
size: .
D: .
length: 15
J: TRBJ2-1
V: TRBV27

DNA: TGTGCCAGCAGCTTAGGAGACAGGGGGCATCAGCCCCAGCATTTT
CDR3: CASSLGDRGHQPQHF
size: .
D: TRBD1
length: 15
J: TRBJ1-5
V: TRBV11-2

DNA: TGTGCCAGCAGTTACTCTTTTGGACAGTCTGGAAACACCATATATTTT
CDR3: CASSYSFGQSGNTIYF
size: .
D: .
length: 16
J: TRBJ1-3
V: TRBV6-5

DNA: TGTGCCAGCAGCTCCGGGACTAGGGACACCGGGGAGCTGTTTTTT
CDR3: CASSSGTRDTGELFF
size: .
D: TRBD2
length: 15
J: TRBJ2-2
V: TRBV5-4

DNA: TGTGCCAGCAGCTTAGGTACGCGGGGGGTCAATGAGCAGTTCTTC
CDR3: CASSLGTRGVNEQFF
size: .
D: TRBD2
length: 15
J: TRBJ2-1
V: TRBV7-6

DNA: TGTGCCAGCAGTCCCCCGTTCGGGCGGGGGCGACATTCGAGGAATGAGCAGTTCTTC
CDR3: CASSPPFGRGRHSRNEQFF
size: .
D: .
length: 19
J: TRBJ2-1
V: TRBV27

DNA: TGTGCCAGCAGCTCCGGGACTGACATGAACACTGAAGCTTTCTTT
CDR3: CASSSGTDMNTEAFF
size: .
D: .
length: 15
J: TRBJ1-1
V: TRBV7-9

DNA: TGTGCCAGCAGCGGACGGACAGGGGGAGATCAGCCCCAGCATTTT
CDR3: CASSGRTGGDQPQHF
size: .
D: TRBD1
length: 15
J: TRBJ1-5
V: TRBV5-8

DNA: TGCGCCAGCAGCTTGGCCCCCGGGACAGGGGTTGGAGAGCAGTACTTC
CDR3: CASSLAPGTGVGEQYF
size: once
D: TRBD1
length: 16
J: TRBJ2-7
V: TRBV5-1

DNA: TGTGCCAGCAGCGGGGCAGGGAACTCTGGAAACACCATATATTTT
CDR3: CASSGAGNSGNTIYF
size: .
D: .
length: 15
J: TRBJ1-3
V: TRBV5-5

DNA: TGTGCCAGCAGCCAACGGACAGGGGGTTCAACTAATGAAAAACTGTTTTTT
CDR3: CASSQRTGGSTNEKLFF
size: .
D: TRBD1
length: 17
J: TRBJ1-4
V: TRBV5-5

DNA: TGCAGCGCCGAAGGGGGGGGAGGCGGCTATGGCTACACCTTC
CDR3: CSAEGGGGGYGYTF
size: once
D: .
length: 14
J: TRBJ1-2
V: TRBV29-1

DNA: TGTGCCACCAGTGATTTGTGGTCAGGGGATGGCTACACCTTC
CDR3: CATSDLWSGDGYTF
size: .
D: .
length: 14
J: TRBJ1-2
V: TRBV24-1

DNA: TGTGCCAGCAGCCAAGTTGCCAGTTCCTACGAGCAGTACTTC
CDR3: CASSQVASSYEQYF
size: .
D: .
length: 14
J: TRBJ2-7
V: TRBV3-1/TRBV3-2

DNA: TGCGCCAGCAGACCGACAGGGGACACCGGGGAGCTGTTTTTT
CDR3: CASRPTGDTGELFF
size: .
D: TRBD1
length: 14
J: TRBJ2-2
V: TRBV5-1